This T cell receptor (beta chain) was documented in a study of monozygotic twins with inflammatory bowel disease (dated by TCRdb to about 2019). About the study as a whole: The full study comprised 28 monozygotic twin pairs: nine German pairs (four IBD-concordant, five IBD-discordant) and 19 IBD-discordant Danish pairs. Each individual had, on average, about 151 000 unique TCRalpha sequences and 181 000 unique TCRbeta sequences available for analysis. Within discordant pairs, disease-associated traits were sought mainly by comparing IBD patients with their genetically identical healthy co-twins.

The paper's findings and limits, for the study overall: Repertoire similarity did not differ between concordant and discordant twins, possibly due to limited statistical power. A decrease in TCRbeta repertoire diversity, as measured by inverse Simpson index, was observed in IBD patients compared with their healthy co-twins. The results gave no support for a single strong signal or clonotype linked to IBD. Different T cell subtypes could not be distinguished in the analysis. Because patients received different immunosuppressive treatments, the repertoires may have picked up extra background noise and variability between individuals. Fewer clonotypes were shared with other individuals by IBD patients than by healthy twins, most markedly in patients showing signs of disease activity.

From each donor, an approximately 2.3 ml peripheral blood sample was drawn into PAXgene tubes and stored at -80 degrees C. Without any T cell sorting, total RNA was extracted from whole blood using the PAXgene blood miRNA kit on an automated QIAcube. Deep TCRalpha and TCRbeta repertoire profiling with unique molecular barcoding was performed on peripheral blood of monozygotic twin pairs concordant or discordant for inflammatory bowel disease. Smoking habits were recorded for all twin pairs, and individuals were classified as current, former or never smokers. The library was produced with 5' RACE. The input for every TCR library was 3,500 to 4,000 ng of total RNA. cDNA was synthesized with SMARTScribe reverse transcriptase in eight separate reactions per sample. During cDNA synthesis, unique molecular identifiers containing a 6-nucleotide sample barcode were introduced by template switching. Two nested PCRs of about 16 and 10 cycles amplified the TCRalpha and TCRbeta cDNA, and bead purification followed each PCR. Before amplification, the cDNA was treated with uracil DNA-glycosylase and purified using the QIAquick PCR purification kit. The second PCR added Illumina TruSeq-compatible adapters along with sample-specific barcodes. Library quality and concentration were checked on TapeStation and Qubit, and libraries were pooled at 5 ng each. The pooled libraries were sequenced with 2 x 100 bp reads and custom sequencing primers on an Illumina HiSeq2500 single-index Rapid Run. In the source study's methods: PCR and sequencing errors were corrected by UMI-based consensus assembly using MiGEC version 1.2.6. MiXCR version 2.1.1 handled V(D)J alignment, clonotype assembly and CDR3 extraction. To normalise gene usage, clonotype sharing and MAIT/NKT TCR abundance, the analysis used the top 1000, 10 000 and 20 000 clonotypes per sample. Diversity was computed as the inverse Simpson index with the vegan R package after downsampling to 27 000 UMIs. Statistical testing used paired Mann-Whitney U tests on the discordant twin pairs and applied Benjamini-Hochberg correction for multiple testing. Each CDR3 protein sequence appears as one entry after TCRdb reprocessed the reads, and no DNA is included. The V and J calls and clone size are TCRdb's, not the authors'. The sample table records about 300,000 distinct CDR3 sequences. The top ten clonotypes cover roughly 5.3% of the sample.

Worth noting for this clonotype: Its antigen is currently not known.

The germline V gene yields MNHEY for CDR1 and SVGAGI for CDR2. Taken from cysteine to phenylalanine, the CDR3 has 13 residues. DNA was not recorded. The V and J segments used are TRBV6-5 and TRBJ1-5. Material for sequencing was blood. The clonotype comes from a human donor with ulcerative colitis or Crohn's disease, or a healthy co-twin of an affected twin (not recorded which). This receptor has the CDR3 CATREGSNQPQHF.